In its sample, the clone carrying this T cell receptor beta chain was seen a few times. The antigen is undetermined. The data were obtained in a study of CD8+CD57+ T cells in acquired aplastic anemia. For the study at large: Sorted CD4+ and CD8+ cells yielded around 3.2 ug of DNA on average. Study-wide results and caveats: Patients and controls shared 25 to 30 CD8+ CDR3 sequences, which appeared highly expressed in patients and within their immunodominant clones. Significance was not reached for CD8+ Simpson's diversity between patients and controls.

The sequenced patients had an expansion of CD8+CD57+ cells seen by flow cytometry. According to the study, genomic DNA was the template for TCR beta VDJ and CDR3 profiling. One entry per CDR3 protein results from TCRdb running MiXCR on the reads. The data contain about 180,000 distinct CDR3 sequences, approximately 48% of them singletons. Germline CDR1 reads MGHDK; CDR2 reads SYGVNS. This CDR3 has 14 amino acids. Trimming cost V 3 bases and J 4 bases, with 12 bases left between them. The sample consisted of sorted CD4+, CD8+, or CD8+CD57+ T cells (not recorded which) from PBMCs. This clonotype originated in a human donor with aplastic anemia. The chain has TRBV25-1 and TRBJ1-2; unclear D gene. The CDR3 region has the DNA TGTGCCAGCAGTGATGGGTACAACCCCTATGGCTACACCTTC. Translating gives CASSDGYNPYGYTF.